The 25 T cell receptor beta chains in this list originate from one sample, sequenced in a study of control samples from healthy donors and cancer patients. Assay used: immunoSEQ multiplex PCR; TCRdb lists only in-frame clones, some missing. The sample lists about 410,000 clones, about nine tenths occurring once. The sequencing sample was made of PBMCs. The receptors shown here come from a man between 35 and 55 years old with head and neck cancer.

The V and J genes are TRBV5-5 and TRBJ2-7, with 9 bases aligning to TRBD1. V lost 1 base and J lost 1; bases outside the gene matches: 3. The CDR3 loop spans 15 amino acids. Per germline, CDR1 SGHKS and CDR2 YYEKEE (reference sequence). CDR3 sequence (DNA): TGTGCCAGCAGCTTGAGGACAGGGGCGTCCTACGAGCAGTACTTC. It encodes CASSLRTGASYEQYF. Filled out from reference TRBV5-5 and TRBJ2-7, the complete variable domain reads DAGVTQSPTHLIKTRGQQVTLRCSPISGHKSVSWYQQVLGQGPQFIFQYYEKEERGRGNFPDRFSARQFPNYSSELNVNALLLGDSALYLCASSLRTGASYEQYFGPGTRLTVT.

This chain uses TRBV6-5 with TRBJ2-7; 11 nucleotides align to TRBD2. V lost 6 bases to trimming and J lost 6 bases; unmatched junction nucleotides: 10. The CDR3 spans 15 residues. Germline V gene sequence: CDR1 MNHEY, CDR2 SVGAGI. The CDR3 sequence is CASSVSSGRRTEQYF. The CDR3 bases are TGTGCCAGCAGCGTTTCTAGCGGGAGGCGGACCGAGCAGTACTTC.

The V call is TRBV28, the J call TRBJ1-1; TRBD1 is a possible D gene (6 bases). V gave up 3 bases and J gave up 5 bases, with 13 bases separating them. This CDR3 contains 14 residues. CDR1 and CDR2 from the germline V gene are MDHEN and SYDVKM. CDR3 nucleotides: TGTGCCAGCAGTTTTGAGGGGGGTAGGACTGAAGCTTTCTTT. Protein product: CASSFEGGRTEAFF. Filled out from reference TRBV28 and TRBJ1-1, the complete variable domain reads DVKVTQSSRYLVKRTGEKVFLECVQDMDHENMFWYRQDPGLGLRLIYFSYDVKMKEKGDIPEGYSVSREKKERFSLILESASTNQTSMYLCASSFEGGRTEAFFGQGTRLTVV.

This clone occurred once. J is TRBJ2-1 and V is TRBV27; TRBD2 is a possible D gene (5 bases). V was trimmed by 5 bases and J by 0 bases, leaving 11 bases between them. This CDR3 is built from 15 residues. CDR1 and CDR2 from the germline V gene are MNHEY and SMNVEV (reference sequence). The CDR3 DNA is TGTGCCAGCAGTCCCCTTCGGGGCTCCTACAATGAGCAGTTCTTC. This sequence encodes CASSPLRGSYNEQFF.

The CDR3 DNA reads as TGTGCCAGCAGTTTAATGATGGGCGAGCAGTACTTC. This gives the protein CASSLMMGEQYF. The rearrangement uses TRBV6-6 and TRBJ2-7, with D unclear. Germline values: CDR1 MNHNY, CDR2 SVGAGI (reference sequence). V was cut by 4 bases and J by 6 bases, with 10 bases left in between. The CDR3 consists of 12 residues.

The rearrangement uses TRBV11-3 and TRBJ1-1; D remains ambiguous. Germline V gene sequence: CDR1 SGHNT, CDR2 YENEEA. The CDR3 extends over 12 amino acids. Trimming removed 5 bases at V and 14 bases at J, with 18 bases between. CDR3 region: CASSPDAGGTFF. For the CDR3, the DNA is TGTGCCAGCAGCCCAGATGCCGGAGGCACCTTCTTT.

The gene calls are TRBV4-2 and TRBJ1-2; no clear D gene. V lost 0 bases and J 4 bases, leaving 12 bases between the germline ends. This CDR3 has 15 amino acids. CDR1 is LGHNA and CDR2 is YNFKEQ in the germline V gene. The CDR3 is CASSQDTRVPYGYTF. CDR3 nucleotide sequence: TGTGCCAGCAGCCAAGATACGCGAGTTCCCTATGGCTACACCTTC.

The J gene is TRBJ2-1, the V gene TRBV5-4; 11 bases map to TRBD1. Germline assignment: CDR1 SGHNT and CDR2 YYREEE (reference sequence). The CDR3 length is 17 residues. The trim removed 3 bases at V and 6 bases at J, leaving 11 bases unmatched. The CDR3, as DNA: TGTGCCAGCAGCTCGCTTTCCGGGACAGGGGGGGGCAATGAGCAGTTCTTC. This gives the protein CASSSLSGTGGGNEQFF.

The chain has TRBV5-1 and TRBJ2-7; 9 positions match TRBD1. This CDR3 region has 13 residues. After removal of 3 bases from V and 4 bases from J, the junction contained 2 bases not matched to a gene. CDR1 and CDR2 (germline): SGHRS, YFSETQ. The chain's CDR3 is CASSWTGEYEQYF. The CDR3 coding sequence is TGCGCCAGCAGCTGGACAGGGGAATACGAGCAGTACTTC.

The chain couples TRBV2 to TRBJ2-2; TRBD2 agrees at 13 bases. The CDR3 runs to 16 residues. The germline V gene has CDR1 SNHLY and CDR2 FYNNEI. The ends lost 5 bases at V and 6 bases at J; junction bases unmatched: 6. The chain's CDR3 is CASSPGLAGEAGELFF. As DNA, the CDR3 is TGTGCCAGCAGTCCCGGACTAGCGGGAGAGGCCGGGGAGCTGTTTTTT.

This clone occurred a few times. CDR3 coding DNA: TGCGCCAGCAGCTTGGCCGGGACAGGGGGCGCGGGAGAGCAGTACTTC. Its protein is CASSLAGTGGAGEQYF. The V gene is TRBV5-1, the J gene TRBJ2-7, with 12 bases matching TRBD1. V lost 0 bases, J lost 7 bases, and 8 bases stayed unmatched. CDR3 length: 16 amino acids. CDR1 and CDR2 (germline): SGHRS, YFSETQ.

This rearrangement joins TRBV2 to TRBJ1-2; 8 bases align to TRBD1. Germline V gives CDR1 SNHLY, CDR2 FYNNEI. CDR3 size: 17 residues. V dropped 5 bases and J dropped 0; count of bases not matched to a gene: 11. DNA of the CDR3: TGTGCCAGCAGTACGCGATCCATACAGGGGGCTAACTATGGCTACACCTTC. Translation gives CASSTRSIQGANYGYTF.

CDR3 residues: CASSSHGRAVETQYF. The CDR3 DNA sequence: TGTGCCAGCAGTTCCCACGGGAGGGCCGTAGAGACCCAGTACTTC. The chain recombines TRBV27 with TRBJ2-5, with 8 bases identical to TRBD2. Per germline, CDR1 MNHEY and CDR2 SMNVEV (reference sequence). V lost 4 bases and J lost 4; bases outside the gene matches: 8. This CDR3 is built from 15 residues.

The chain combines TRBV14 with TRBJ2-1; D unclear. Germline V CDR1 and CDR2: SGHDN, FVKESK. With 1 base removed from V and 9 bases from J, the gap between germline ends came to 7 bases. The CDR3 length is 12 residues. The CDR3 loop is CASSQVEGEQFF. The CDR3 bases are TGTGCCAGCAGCCAAGTAGAAGGTGAGCAGTTCTTC.

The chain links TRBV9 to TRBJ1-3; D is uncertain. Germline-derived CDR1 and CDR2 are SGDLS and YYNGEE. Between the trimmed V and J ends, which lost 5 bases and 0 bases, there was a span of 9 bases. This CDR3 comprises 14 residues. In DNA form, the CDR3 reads TGTGCCAGCAGTGGGATTTTCTCTGGAAACACCATATATTTT. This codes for CASSGIFSGNTIYF.

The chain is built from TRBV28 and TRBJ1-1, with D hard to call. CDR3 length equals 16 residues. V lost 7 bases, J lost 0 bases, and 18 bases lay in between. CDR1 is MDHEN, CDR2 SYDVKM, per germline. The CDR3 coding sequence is TGTGCCAGCAAAGTTAGGCAGAGCAAAATGAACACTGAAGCTTTCTTT. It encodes CASKVRQSKMNTEAFF. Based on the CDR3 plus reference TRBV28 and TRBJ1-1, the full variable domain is DVKVTQSSRYLVKRTGEKVFLECVQDMDHENMFWYRQDPGLGLRLIYFSYDVKMKEKGDIPEGYSVSREKKERFSLILESASTNQTSMYLCASKVRQSKMNTEAFFGQGTRLTVV.

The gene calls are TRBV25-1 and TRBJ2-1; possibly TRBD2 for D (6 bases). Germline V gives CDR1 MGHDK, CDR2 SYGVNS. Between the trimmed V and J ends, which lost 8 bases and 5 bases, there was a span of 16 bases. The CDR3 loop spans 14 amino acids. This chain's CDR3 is CASSLLSGDNEQFF. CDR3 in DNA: TGTGCCAGCTCCCTTCTTTCGGGGGACAATGAGCAGTTCTTC.

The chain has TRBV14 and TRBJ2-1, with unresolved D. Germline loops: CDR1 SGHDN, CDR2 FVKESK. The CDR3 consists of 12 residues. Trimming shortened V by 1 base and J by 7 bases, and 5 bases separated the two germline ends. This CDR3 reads CASSQVRNEQFF. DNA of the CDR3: TGTGCCAGCAGCCAAGTTCGAAATGAGCAGTTCTTC.

CDR3 amino acids: CASSTNHRGWNTGELFF. CDR3 coding DNA: TGTGCCAGCAGCACCAATCACAGGGGCTGGAACACCGGGGAGCTGTTTTTT. The gene calls are TRBV28 and TRBJ2-2, with TRBD1 matching 7 bases. Germline V CDR1 and CDR2: MDHEN, SYDVKM. V lost 6 bases to trimming and J lost 1 base; unmatched junction nucleotides: 11. The CDR3 runs 17 residues.

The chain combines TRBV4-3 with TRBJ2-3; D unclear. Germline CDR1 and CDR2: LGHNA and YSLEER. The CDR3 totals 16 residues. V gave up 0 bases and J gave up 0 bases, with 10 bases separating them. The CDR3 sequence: CASSQEGATSTDTQYF. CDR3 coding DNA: TGCGCCAGCAGCCAAGAAGGAGCAACAAGCACAGATACGCAGTATTTT.

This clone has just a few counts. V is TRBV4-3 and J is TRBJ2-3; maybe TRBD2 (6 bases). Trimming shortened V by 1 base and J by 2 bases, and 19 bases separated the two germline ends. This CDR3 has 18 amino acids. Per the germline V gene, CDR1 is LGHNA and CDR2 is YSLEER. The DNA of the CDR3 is TGCGCCAGCAGCCAAGGGAGGGCCGAGAGCCGACACACAGATACGCAGTATTTT. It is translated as CASSQGRAESRHTDTQYF.

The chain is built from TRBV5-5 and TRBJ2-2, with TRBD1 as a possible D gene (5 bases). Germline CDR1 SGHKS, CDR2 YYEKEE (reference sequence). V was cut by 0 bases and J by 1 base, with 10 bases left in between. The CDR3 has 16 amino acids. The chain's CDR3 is CASSLVTDRNTGELFF. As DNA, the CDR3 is TGTGCCAGCAGCTTGGTGACAGACCGGAACACCGGGGAGCTGTTTTTT.

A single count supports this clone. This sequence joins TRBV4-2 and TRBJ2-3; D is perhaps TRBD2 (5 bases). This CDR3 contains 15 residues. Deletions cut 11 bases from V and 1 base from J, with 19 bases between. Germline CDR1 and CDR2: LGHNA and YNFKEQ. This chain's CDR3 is CAASGMRAGTDTQYF. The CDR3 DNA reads TGTGCCGCTAGTGGTATGAGGGCTGGCACAGATACGCAGTATTTT.

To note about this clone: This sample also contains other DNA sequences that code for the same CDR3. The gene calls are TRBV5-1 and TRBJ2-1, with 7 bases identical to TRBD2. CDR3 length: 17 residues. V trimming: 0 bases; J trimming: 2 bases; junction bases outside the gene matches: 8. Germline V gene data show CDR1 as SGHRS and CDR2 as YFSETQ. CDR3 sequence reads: CASSLEIGGGPYNEQFF. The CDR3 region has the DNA TGCGCCAGCAGCTTGGAAATCGGCGGGGGACCCTACAATGAGCAGTTCTTC.

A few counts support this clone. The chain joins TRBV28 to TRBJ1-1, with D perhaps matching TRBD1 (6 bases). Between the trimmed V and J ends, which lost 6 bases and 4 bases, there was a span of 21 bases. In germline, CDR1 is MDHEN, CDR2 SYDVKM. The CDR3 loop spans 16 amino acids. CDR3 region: CASSFGQGFGGTEAFF. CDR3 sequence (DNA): TGTGCCAGCAGCTTTGGGCAGGGGTTCGGGGGCACTGAAGCTTTCTTT.